The clone carrying this TCR beta chain has only a few counts. Preparation of the TCRbeta library involved a method that used unique molecular identifiers. TCRdb reanalysed the PCR reads using MiXCR and keeps one entry per CDR3 protein. The table includes about 540,000 distinct CDR3 sequences, roughly 18% detected once. Germline V gives CDR1 LGHNA, CDR2 YNFKEQ. V lost 4 bases and J lost 2, with 22 bases in between. There are 18 residues in the CDR3. The data derive from a study of T-cell reconstitution after alpha-beta-depleted transplantation in children. This clonotype originated in a human donor who donated a stem cell graft to a child with acute lymphoblastic leukemia. The source material was PBMCs from the stem cell graft donor, sampled from the stem cell graft. The rearrangement uses TRBV4-2 and TRBJ2-3, with D perhaps assigned TRBD1 or TRBD2 (5 bases each). The CDR3 DNA reads as TGTGCCAGCAGCCTCCGTTGGGGACGGAGCGACCACACAGATACGCAGTATTTT. Protein product: CASSLRWGRSDHTDTQYF.